The present entry profiles one T cell receptor (beta chain) with its context. Its antigen is undetermined. Treatment specified: 15 to 20 received Ad26.COV2.S at low or high dose, single or two shots; roughly 5 received placebo; per-sample allocation not given. Sample collection was performed on day 63 after the first vaccine or placebo injection. An adult aged 18-55 years in Boston served as the donor. CDR3 length equals 12 residues. V was trimmed by 7 bases and J by 4 bases, leaving 10 bases between them. This sample is part of a study of Ad26.COV2.S vaccination and SARS-CoV-2 variants. Study results and limitations: Non-spike TCR breadth was similar in vaccine and placebo recipients. Vaccine recipients had higher spike-specific TCR breadth than placebo recipients.

Assay: immunoSEQ multiplex PCR; the TCRdb copy retains only in-frame clones and omits some. The sample includes fewer than 800,000 clones, around 90% of them seen just once. This specimen was peripheral blood, taken in a trial of Ad26.COV2.S vaccine versus placebo. This receptor was identified in a person aged 18 to 59 who received the Ad26.COV2.S COVID-19 vaccine or a placebo. This sequence joins TRBV12-3 or TRBV12-4 and TRBJ1-1; a possible D gene is TRBD1 (5 bases). The CDR3 DNA sequence: TGTGCCAGCAACCAGGGAGCCACTGAAGCTTTCTTT. It specifies CASNQGATEAFF.